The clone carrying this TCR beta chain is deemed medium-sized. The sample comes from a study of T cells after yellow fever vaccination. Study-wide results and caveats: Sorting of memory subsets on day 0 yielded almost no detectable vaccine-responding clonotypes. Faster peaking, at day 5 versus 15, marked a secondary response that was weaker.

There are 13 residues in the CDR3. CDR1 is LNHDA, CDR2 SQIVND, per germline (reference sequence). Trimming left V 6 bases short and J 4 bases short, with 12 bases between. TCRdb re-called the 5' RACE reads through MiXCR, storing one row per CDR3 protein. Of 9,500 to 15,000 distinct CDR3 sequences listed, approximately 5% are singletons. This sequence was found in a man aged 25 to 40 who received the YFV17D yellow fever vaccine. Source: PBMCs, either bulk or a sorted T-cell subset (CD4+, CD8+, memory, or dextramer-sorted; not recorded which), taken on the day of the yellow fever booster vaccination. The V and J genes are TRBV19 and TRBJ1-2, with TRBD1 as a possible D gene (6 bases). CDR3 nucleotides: TGTGCCAGTAGACGAGGGACATTCTATGGCTACACCTTC. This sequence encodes CASRRGTFYGYTF.